The following is a TCR beta chain sequence with its context. As yet, its antigen is unknown. TCRdb re-called the 5' RACE reads with MiXCR, one entry per CDR3 protein. The data hold about 610,000 distinct CDR3 sequences, with approximately 15% observed a single time. The data stem from a study of T-cell memory formation after mild COVID-19. Trimming removed 0 bases from V and 1 base from J; junction bases left unmatched: 11. This CDR3 has 19 amino acids. Germline V CDR1 and CDR2: SGHAT, FQNNGV. Study-wide results and caveats: Pre-infection memory harbored some responding clones, suggesting cross-reactive memory joined.

The rearrangement joins TRBV11-2 to TRBJ2-1; 8 bases line up with TRBD2. The TCR was taken from an adult woman who had mild COVID-19 (a few samples of this study predate the infection). Cell type and time point are not known. Sequencing was carried out using PBMCs or a T cell subset sorted from them (not recorded which). The CDR3 nucleotides read TGTGCCAGCAGCTTAGATAATCGGGAGGGCTTATCTTCCTACAATGAGCAGTTCTTC. The encoded protein is CASSLDNREGLSSYNEQFF.